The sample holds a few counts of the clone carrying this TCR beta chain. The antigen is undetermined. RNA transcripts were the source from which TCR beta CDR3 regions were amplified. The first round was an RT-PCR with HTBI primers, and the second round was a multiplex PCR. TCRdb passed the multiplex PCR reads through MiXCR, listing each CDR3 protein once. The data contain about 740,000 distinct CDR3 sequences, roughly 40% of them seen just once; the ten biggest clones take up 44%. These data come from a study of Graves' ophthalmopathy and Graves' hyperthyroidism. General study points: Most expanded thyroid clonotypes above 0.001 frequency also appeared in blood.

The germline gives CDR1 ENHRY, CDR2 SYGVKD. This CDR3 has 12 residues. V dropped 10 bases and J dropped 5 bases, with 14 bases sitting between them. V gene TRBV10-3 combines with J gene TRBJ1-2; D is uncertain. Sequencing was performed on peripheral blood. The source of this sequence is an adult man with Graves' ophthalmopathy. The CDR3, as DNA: TGTGCCAGCAAACGGAGTGAATATGGCTACACCTTC. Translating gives CASKRSEYGYTF.